The 22 T cell receptor beta chains reported below all come from one sample, sequenced in a study of T cells after posttransplantation cyclophosphamide. Sequenced by immunoSEQ multiplex PCR; TCRdb stores in-frame clones only, minus some. The table has some 30,000 clones, over 75% seen once. Cells defined as naive were viable CD3+CD4+ or CD3+CD8+ and CCR7+CD45RA+CD45RO-CD95-CD27+CD28+. The sample comprised naive CD4+ T cells sorted from blood. These receptors were collected from a man aged 30 to 45 in good health and a related stem cell transplant donor.

The rearrangement links TRBV6-5 to TRBJ1-4, with 8 bases aligning to TRBD1. The CDR3 is made up of 14 amino acids. The germline V gene has CDR1 MNHEY and CDR2 SVGAGI. V lost 6 bases to trimming and J lost 8 bases; unmatched junction nucleotides: 8. The CDR3 sequence: CASRTQGAGEKLFF. The CDR3 nucleotides are TGTGCCAGCAGAACGCAGGGGGCGGGGGAAAAACTGTTTTTT.

This clone was detected only once. V usage is TRBV28 and J usage is TRBJ1-2; D not resolved. V dropped 3 bases and J dropped 5 bases, with 7 bases sitting between them. The CDR3 is made up of 12 amino acids. Germline CDR1 reads MDHEN; CDR2 reads SYDVKM. CDR3 residues: CASSFGLYGYTF. CDR3 nucleotide sequence: TGTGCCAGCAGTTTCGGACTTTATGGCTACACCTTC.

This rearrangement joins TRBV7-9 to TRBJ2-6; D ambiguous. This CDR3 comprises 16 residues. V gave up 5 bases and J gave up 0 bases, with 11 bases separating them. Per germline, CDR1 SEHNR and CDR2 FQNEAQ (reference sequence). CDR3 DNA sequence: TGTGCCAGCAGCCCGGCGGTGGGCTCTGGGGCCAACGTCCTGACTTTC. Its protein product is CASSPAVGSGANVLTF.

J is TRBJ2-3 and V is TRBV9, with 10 bases lining up with TRBD2. The CDR3 consists of 15 residues. From germline, CDR1 is SGDLS and CDR2 YYNGEE. J lost 2 bases, V lost 1 base, and 1 base had no gene match. The CDR3 loop is CASSVLAGVTDTQYF. The CDR3 DNA is TGTGCCAGCAGCGTACTAGCGGGGGTCACAGATACGCAGTATTTT.

The rearrangement uses TRBV4-1 and TRBJ2-1; 8 nucleotides agree with TRBD1. Germline CDR1 reads MGHRA; CDR2 reads YSYEKL. V lost 4 bases and J lost 5; bases outside the gene matches: 4. CDR3 length: 14 amino acids. The CDR3 sequence is CASSPRGRDNEQFF. In DNA, the CDR3 is TGCGCCAGCAGCCCCAGGGGGCGAGACAATGAGCAGTTCTTC.

The chain joins TRBV27 to TRBJ1-6, with 11 bases lining up with TRBD1. V lost 3 bases to trimming and J lost 6 bases; unmatched junction nucleotides: 13. Per germline, CDR1 MNHEY and CDR2 SMNVEV (reference sequence). CDR3 length equals 19 residues. The CDR3 DNA follows: TGTGCCAGCAGTTTTGGTGGGACAGGGGGTTCCCCACCTAATTCACCCCTCCACTTT. Protein: CASSFGGTGGSPPNSPLHF.

The chain is built from TRBV5-1 and TRBJ1-5; D is possibly TRBD1 (6 bases). CDR1 SGHRS and CDR2 YFSETQ come from the germline V gene. The CDR3 spans 15 residues. The ends were cut back, 0 bases at V and 0 bases at J, with 7 bases in the middle. Here the CDR3 DNA reads TGCGCCAGCAGCTTGGGGACAGTTAGCAATCAGCCCCAGCATTTT. This gives the protein CASSLGTVSNQPQHF. Full variable domain (missing parts from reference TRBV5-1 and TRBJ1-5): KAGVTQTPRYLIKTRGQQVTLSCSPISGHRSVSWYQQTPGQGLQFLFEYFSETQRNKGNFPGRFSGRQFSNSRSEMNVSTLELGDSALYLCASSLGTVSNQPQHFGDGTRLSIL.

The gene calls are TRBV2 and TRBJ1-5; D gene uncertain. Trimming removed 4 bases from V and 5 bases from J, with 12 bases in between. Germline CDR1 is SNHLY and CDR2 is FYNNEI. This CDR3 is built from 14 residues. In DNA, the CDR3 is TGTGCCAGCAGTGCTACGGGGAGAGATCAGCCCCAGCATTTT. It codes for CASSATGRDQPQHF.

The chain recombines TRBV15 with TRBJ1-2; D might be TRBD1 (5 bases). Trimming removed 4 bases at V and 7 bases at J, with 19 bases between. Germline CDR1 reads LNHNV; CDR2 reads YYDKDF (reference sequence). The CDR3 is 15 amino acids. The CDR3 DNA reads TGTGCCACCAGCAACCCGGGGGTGGCCGGGGGTGGCTACACCTTC. Amino acids: CATSNPGVAGGGYTF.

V usage is TRBV4-3 and J usage is TRBJ2-2; the D gene is possibly TRBD1 (6 bases). V lost 0 bases, J lost 2 bases, and 10 bases lay in between. Looked up from germline, CDR1 is LGHNA and CDR2 is YSLEER. CDR3 length: 16 amino acids. The CDR3 DNA reads TGCGCCAGCAGCCAAGAGGCAGGGGTTAACACCGGGGAGCTGTTTTTT. Amino acid sequence: CASSQEAGVNTGELFF.

The chain couples TRBV9 to TRBJ2-7; 8 nucleotides match TRBD1. CDR1 is SGDLS, CDR2 YYNGEE, per germline. Trimming at V came to 1 base and at J to 7 bases, leaving 1 base not matched to a gene. The CDR3 runs to 12 residues. CDR3 sequence (DNA): TGTGCCAGCAGCGTAACAGGGGGGGAGCAGTACTTC. Translating it yields CASSVTGGEQYF. Supplemented by reference TRBV9 and TRBJ2-7, the full variable domain reads DSGVTQTPKHLITATGQRVTLRCSPRSGDLSVYWYQQSLDQGLQFLIQYYNGEERAKGNILERFSAQQFPDLHSELNLSSLELGDSALYFCASSVTGGEQYFGPGTRLTVT.

The rearrangement uses TRBV9 and TRBJ1-2; D is perhaps TRBD1 (6 bases). The germline V gene encodes CDR1 SGDLS and CDR2 YYNGEE. V lost 0 bases, J lost 6 bases, and 12 bases lay in between. The CDR3 runs to 14 residues. CDR3 protein: CASSVGGGVNGYTF. The CDR3 coding sequence is TGTGCCAGCAGCGTAGGAGGGGGGGTGAATGGCTACACCTTC.

The chain links TRBV18 to TRBJ1-2; 7 bases match TRBD1. The trim removed 3 bases at V and 8 bases at J, leaving 9 bases unmatched. CDR1 KGHSH and CDR2 LQKENI come from the germline V gene. CDR3 length: 14 residues. The CDR3 loop is CASSPLTGEAGYTF. CDR3 coding DNA: TGTGCCAGCTCACCCCTAACAGGGGAGGCGGGCTACACCTTC.

The chain carries TRBV9 and TRBJ2-1; 10 bases map to TRBD2. The germline CDR1 and CDR2 sequences are SGDLS and YYNGEE. The CDR3 has 16 residues. Trimming removed 0 bases from V and 5 bases from J; junction bases left unmatched: 5. The CDR3 spells CASSVEELAGHNEQFF. The CDR3 DNA reads TGTGCCAGCAGCGTAGAAGAACTAGCGGGACACAATGAGCAGTTCTTC. The full variable domain, completed using reference TRBV9 and TRBJ2-1, is DSGVTQTPKHLITATGQRVTLRCSPRSGDLSVYWYQQSLDQGLQFLIQYYNGEERAKGNILERFSAQQFPDLHSELNLSSLELGDSALYFCASSVEELAGHNEQFFGPGTRLTVL.

The CDR3 sequence: CATRNETTRGGTGELFF. For the CDR3, the DNA is TGTGCCACGAGAAACGAAACGACAAGGGGAGGAACCGGGGAGCTGTTTTTT. The J gene is TRBJ2-2, the V gene TRBV18, with D possibly being TRBD2 (6 bases). V dropped 10 bases and J dropped 5 bases, with 26 bases sitting between them. The CDR3 runs 17 residues. Germline V gene lookup returns CDR1 KGHSH and CDR2 LQKENI.

The V gene is TRBV28, the J gene TRBJ1-5; TRBD1 aligns across 9 bases. The germline V gene has CDR1 MDHEN and CDR2 SYDVKM. The CDR3 runs to 14 residues. V gave up 4 bases and J gave up 7 bases; unmatched junction bases: 5. The CDR3 sequence is CASSSGQGLQPQHF. The CDR3 DNA sequence: TGTGCCAGCAGTTCCGGACAGGGGCTCCAGCCCCAGCATTTT.

V and J are TRBV9 and TRBJ2-7; D may be TRBD2 (5 bases). This CDR3 contains 15 residues. The V gene's germline CDR1 is SGDLS and CDR2 YYNGEE. Trimming stripped 0 bases from V and 3 bases from J, with 13 bases between. The CDR3 DNA reads TGTGCCAGCAGCGTAGGTATGTTCGGGGTCTACGAGCAGTACTTC. Translating it yields CASSVGMFGVYEQYF.

This chain links TRBV2 with TRBJ1-1; D is undetermined. The V gene lost 6 bases and the J gene lost 5 bases, with 7 bases spanning the gap. Germline V lookup: CDR1 SNHLY, CDR2 FYNNEI. This CDR3 is built from 11 residues. The CDR3 loop is CASRPLTEAFF. CDR3 sequence (DNA): TGTGCCAGCAGACCGCTAACTGAAGCTTTCTTT.

The rearrangement links TRBV4-1 to TRBJ1-5; no firm D call. The CDR3 spans 17 residues. From germline, CDR1 is MGHRA and CDR2 YSYEKL. Between the trimmed V and J ends, which lost 0 bases and 4 bases, there was a span of 16 bases. This CDR3 reads CASSQEGGGQRNQPQHF. The CDR3 nucleotides are TGCGCCAGCAGCCAAGAGGGCGGAGGGCAGAGGAATCAGCCCCAGCATTTT.

The chain is built from TRBV19 and TRBJ1-2; TRBD1 agrees at 9 bases. This CDR3 spans 14 amino acids. The V gene end was trimmed by 10 bases and the J gene end by 7 bases; junction bases not matched to a gene: 13. Per germline, CDR1 LNHDA and CDR2 SQIVND (reference sequence). This CDR3 is CATSGGTGFSGYTF. CDR3 bases: TGTGCCACCTCGGGGGGGACAGGGTTTTCTGGCTACACCTTC.

This chain uses TRBV2 with TRBJ1-2, with TRBD1 matching 8 bases. The V and J ends lost 5 bases and 2 bases, in that order; junction bases with no gene match: 4. This CDR3 has 14 amino acids. Germline V lookup: CDR1 SNHLY, CDR2 FYNNEI. The CDR3 nucleotides are TGTGCCAGCAGTTCCCGGACAGGGAACTATGGCTACACCTTC. Protein product: CASSSRTGNYGYTF.

This clone was seen a handful of times. The chain combines TRBV5-6 with TRBJ1-1; D call uncertain. The V gene lost 4 bases and the J gene lost 5 bases, with 15 bases spanning the gap. The length of the CDR3 is 14 residues. CDR1 is SGHDT, CDR2 YYEEEE, per germline. The CDR3 DNA sequence: TGTGCCAGCAGCCTAGGAGGTGTTGAAACTGAAGCTTTCTTT. Residues: CASSLGGVETEAFF.